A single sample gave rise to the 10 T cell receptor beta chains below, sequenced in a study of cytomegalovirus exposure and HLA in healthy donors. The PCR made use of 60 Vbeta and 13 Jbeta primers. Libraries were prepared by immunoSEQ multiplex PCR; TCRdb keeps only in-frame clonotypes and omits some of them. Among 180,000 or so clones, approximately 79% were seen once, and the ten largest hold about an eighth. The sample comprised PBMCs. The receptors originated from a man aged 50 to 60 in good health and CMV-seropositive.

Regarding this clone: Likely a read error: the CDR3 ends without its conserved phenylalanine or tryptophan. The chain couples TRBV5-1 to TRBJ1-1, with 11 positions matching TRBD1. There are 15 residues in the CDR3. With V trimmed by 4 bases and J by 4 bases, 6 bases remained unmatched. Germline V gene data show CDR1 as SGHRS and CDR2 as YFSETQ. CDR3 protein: CASSASGTGGTEAFL. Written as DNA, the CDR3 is TGCGCCAGCAGCGCATCCGGGACAGGGGGCACTGAAGCTTTCCTT.

CDR3 coding DNA: TGTGCCAGCAGTGCTCGGGGGGTCTCTGGGGCCAACGTCCTGACTTTC. It codes for CASSARGVSGANVLTF. The chain links TRBV2 to TRBJ2-6; 7 nucleotides match TRBD2. The junction had 3 bases not matched to a gene; V was cut back by 4 bases and J by 0 bases. The germline V gene encodes CDR1 SNHLY and CDR2 FYNNEI. This CDR3 region has 16 residues.

Here the CDR3 reads CASSERDDGDSYITTYEQYV. The CDR3 coding sequence is TGTGCCAGCAGTGAAAGGGATGACGGGGACAGTTATATAACTACCTACGAGCAGTACGTC. This rearrangement joins TRBV6-1 to TRBJ2-7; 7 bases agree with TRBD1. The V segment lost 2 bases and the J segment 2 bases; nucleotides outside the gene matches: 21. Per the germline V gene, CDR1 is MNHNS and CDR2 is SASEGT. This CDR3 has 20 amino acids.

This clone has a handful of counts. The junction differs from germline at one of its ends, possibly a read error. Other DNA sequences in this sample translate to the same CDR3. The CDR3 DNA sequence: TGTGCCAGCAGTTGGACAGGGGACAATAGCAATCAGCCCCAGCATTTT. This sequence encodes CASSWTGDNSNQPQHF. The chain has TRBV5-1 and TRBJ1-5, with 9 bases lining up with TRBD1. The germline CDR1 and CDR2 sequences are SGHRS and YFSETQ. The CDR3 runs 16 residues.

The CDR3 DNA reads as TGCGCCAGCAGCTTGGAGGCCGGCGGCAGGGTTAGGGGCTATGGCTACACCTTC. Translation gives CASSLEAGGRVRGYGYTF. The rearrangement uses TRBV5-1 and TRBJ1-2, with TRBD1 as a possible D gene (5 bases). The V and J ends lost 0 bases and 4 bases respectively, with 22 bases between them. Germline CDR1 and CDR2: SGHRS and YFSETQ. The CDR3 loop spans 18 amino acids.

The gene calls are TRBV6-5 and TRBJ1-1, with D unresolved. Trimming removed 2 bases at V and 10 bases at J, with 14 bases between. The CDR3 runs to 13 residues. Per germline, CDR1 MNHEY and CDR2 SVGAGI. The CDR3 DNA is TGTGCCAGCAGTTACGAAATGGGCTCCGGAGCTTTCTTT. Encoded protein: CASSYEMGSGAFF.

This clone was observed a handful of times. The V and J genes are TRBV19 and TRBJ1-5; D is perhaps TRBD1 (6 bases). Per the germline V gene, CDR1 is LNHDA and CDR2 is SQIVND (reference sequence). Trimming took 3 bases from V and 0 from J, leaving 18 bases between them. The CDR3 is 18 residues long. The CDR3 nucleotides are TGTGCCAGTAGTATTGTGGCAGGGGCGACTTATAGCAATCAGCCCCAGCATTTT. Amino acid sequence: CASSIVAGATYSNQPQHF.

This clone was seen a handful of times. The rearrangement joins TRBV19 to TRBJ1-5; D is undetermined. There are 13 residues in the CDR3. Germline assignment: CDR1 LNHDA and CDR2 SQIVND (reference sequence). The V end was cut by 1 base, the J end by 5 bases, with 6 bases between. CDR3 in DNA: TGTGCCAGTAGTATAGTCCTAGATCAGCCCCAGCATTTT. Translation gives CASSIVLDQPQHF. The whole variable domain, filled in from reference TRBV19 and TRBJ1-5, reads DGGITQSPKYLFRKEGQNVTLSCEQNLNHDAMYWYRQDPGQGLRLIYYSQIVNDFQKGDIAEGYSVSREKKESFPLTVTSAQKNPTAFYLCASSIVLDQPQHFGDGTRLSIL.

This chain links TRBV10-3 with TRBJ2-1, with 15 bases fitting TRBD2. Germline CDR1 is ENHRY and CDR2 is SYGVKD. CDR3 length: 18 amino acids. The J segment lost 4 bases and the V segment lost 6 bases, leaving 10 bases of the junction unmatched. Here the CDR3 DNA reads TGTGCCATCAGACCAGGACTAGCGGGGGGGCCGGGGTACAATGAGCAGTTCTTC. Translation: CAIRPGLAGGPGYNEQFF.

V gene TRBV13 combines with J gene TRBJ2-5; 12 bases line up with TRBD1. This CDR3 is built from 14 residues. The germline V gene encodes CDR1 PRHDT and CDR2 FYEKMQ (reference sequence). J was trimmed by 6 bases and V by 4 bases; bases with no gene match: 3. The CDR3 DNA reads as TGTGCCAGCAGCTCCGGGACAGGGGGCAAGACCCAGTACTTC. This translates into CASSSGTGGKTQYF. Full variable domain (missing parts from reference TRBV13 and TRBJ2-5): AAGVIQSPRHLIKEKRETATLKCYPIPRHDTVYWYQQGPGQDPQFLISFYEKMQSDKGSIPDRFSAQQFSDYHSELNMSSLELGDSALYFCASSSGTGGKTQYFGPGTRLLVL.